This T cell receptor beta chain emerged from a study of blood T cell repertoires in COVID-19. CDR1 and CDR2 from the germline V gene are SGDLS and YYNGEE. Trimming took off 3 bases at V and 7 bases at J, with 10 bases between the two ends. There are 12 residues in the CDR3. The table lists this clone with a few counts. The repertoire was sequenced with immunoSEQ multiplex PCR; TCRdb's copy has only in-frame clones and lacks some. The repertoire includes around 190,000 clones, roughly nine tenths of them detected once, and under 25% sits in the top ten. This chain connects TRBV9 to TRBJ1-2; D unresolved. This TCR was sampled from a man aged 70-80 years with active or convalescent COVID-19. Sequencing was performed on peripheral blood. As DNA, the CDR3 is TGTGCCAGCAGCGCGGAAAGAGGTGGCTACACCTTC. This sequence encodes CASSAERGGYTF.